A single sample is the source of the 26 T cell receptor beta chains below, sequenced in a study of CD8+CD57+ T cells in acquired aplastic anemia. Sequencing was done on patients that had shown CD8+CD57+ cell expansion by flow cytometry. CDR3 and TCR beta VDJ profiling relied on a genomic DNA template. TCRdb re-called the reads with MiXCR, one entry per CDR3 protein. The profile shows 200,000 to 250,000 distinct CDR3 sequences, over 40% of them singletons. The sequencing sample was made of sorted CD4+, CD8+, or CD8+CD57+ T cells (not recorded which) from PBMCs. These receptors all come from a human donor with aplastic anemia.

This clonotype was counted only a few times. A much larger clone lies a single base off, so this may be a read error. The V call is TRBV7-9, the J call TRBJ1-5, with TRBD1 as a possible D gene (5 bases). The CDR3 length is 14 residues. V lost 5 bases, J lost 7 bases, and 15 bases lay in between. Germline loops: CDR1 SEHNR, CDR2 FQNEAQ (reference sequence). The CDR3 sequence: CASSLEGAGQPQHF. CDR3 coding DNA: TGTGCCAGCAGCCTCGAAGGGGCTGGGCAGCCCCAGCATTTT.

A few counts support this clonotype. A much larger clonotype is one base distant, so this may be a read error. The J gene is TRBJ1-3, the V gene TRBV6-1; D remains unclear. V dropped 10 bases and J dropped 8 bases, with 3 bases sitting between them. CDR3 length: 8 residues. CDR1 and CDR2 from the germline V gene are MNHNS and SASEGT. The CDR3 spells CATHTIYF. The DNA for the CDR3 is TGTGCCACACACACCATATATTTT.

Concerning this clonotype itself: A much bigger clone sits one base away, suggesting this may be a read error. V gene TRBV5-1 combines with J gene TRBJ2-1, with 9 bases aligning to TRBD1. The CDR3 has 15 amino acids. CDR1 SGHRS and CDR2 YFSETQ come from the germline V gene. Here the CDR3 DNA reads TGCGCCAGCAGCGATGGGACAGGGATACAGGGTGAGCGGTTCTTC. Its protein product is CASSDGTGIQGERFF.

The chain is built from TRBV2 and TRBJ2-7; D remains ambiguous. The V and J ends lost 7 bases and 3 bases respectively, with 13 bases between them. Per the germline V gene, CDR1 is SNHLY and CDR2 is FYNNEI. The CDR3 is 13 residues long. CDR3 in amino acids: CASKRSSLYEQYF. The CDR3 DNA follows: TGTGCCAGCAAAAGGAGCAGCCTCTACGAGCAGTACTTC.

This clonotype was recorded many times. The chain has TRBV15 and TRBJ2-3; 12 bases fit TRBD2. There are 15 residues in the CDR3. With 4 bases clipped from V and 7 bases from J, the junction kept 6 bases outside the gene matches. The germline gives CDR1 LNHNV, CDR2 YYDKDF (reference sequence). The CDR3 here is CATSTLAGGFYTQYF. CDR3 coding DNA: TGTGCCACCAGCACCCTAGCGGGGGGGTTCTATACGCAGTATTTT.

At least ten counts were recorded for this clonotype. The chain combines TRBV7-8 with TRBJ1-1; the D is unclear. CDR3 length: 17 amino acids. CDR1 SGHVS and CDR2 FQNEAQ come from the germline V gene. V dropped 4 bases and J dropped 2 bases, with 20 bases sitting between them. DNA of the CDR3: TGTGCCAGCAGCTCCTCAGCTGGGTTTGCGACAAACACTGAAGCTTTCTTT. It encodes CASSSSAGFATNTEAFF.

About this clonotype itself: This may be a read error: a much more frequent sequence differs by one nucleotide. The V and J genes are TRBV6-5 and TRBJ1-1; D is unclear. This CDR3 comprises 11 residues. V was cut by 11 bases and J by 7 bases, with 14 bases left in between. The germline V gene has CDR1 MNHEY and CDR2 SVGAGI. Here the CDR3 DNA reads TGTGCCGCGGCCTGGGCAATTGAAGCTTTCTTT. Translating gives CAAAWAIEAFF.

Notes on this clonotype: Germline and junction disagree at one end, which may indicate a read error. This chain uses TRBV6-5 with TRBJ1-5, with D possibly being TRBD1 (5 bases). The CDR3 has 15 residues. CDR1 and CDR2 (germline): MNHEY, SVGAGI. CDR3 in amino acids: CAGSPNPGGNQPQHF. Written as DNA, the CDR3 is TGTGCCGGCAGTCCAAACCCGGGGGGCAATCAGCCCCAGCATTTT.

Many counts were recorded for this clonotype. The chain couples TRBV9 to TRBJ1-1, with D hard to call. The CDR3 sequence is 14 residues long. The V end lost 0 bases, the J end lost 4 bases, and 10 bases lay between the germline ends. The germline V gene has CDR1 SGDLS and CDR2 YYNGEE. CDR3 in DNA: TGTGCCAGCAGCGTAGATGGATCGGTCACTGAAGCTTTCTTT. Translation gives CASSVDGSVTEAFF.

This CDR3 is CASSLAFLGRLTYEQYF. The CDR3 DNA follows: TGTGCCAGCAGCTTAGCTTTTCTGGGACGGTTGACCTACGAGCAGTACTTC. The chain has TRBV25-1 and TRBJ2-7; D assignment may be TRBD1 or TRBD2 (5 bases each). Germline values: CDR1 MGHDK, CDR2 SYGVNS. There are 17 residues in the CDR3. V lost 6 bases, J lost 2 bases, and 23 bases lay in between.

The V gene is TRBV19, the J gene TRBJ2-1, with 8 bases aligning to TRBD1. Trimming at V came to 5 bases and at J to 4 bases, leaving 4 bases not matched to a gene. The CDR3 has 14 amino acids. Germline CDR1 and CDR2: LNHDA and SQIVND (reference sequence). DNA of the CDR3: TGTGCCAGTAGTTTTGGACAGGGTTACAATGAGCAGTTCTTC. It is translated as CASSFGQGYNEQFF.

This chain links TRBV20-1 with TRBJ1-2; 7 bases line up with TRBD1. Germline V gives CDR1 DFQATT, CDR2 SNEGSKA (reference sequence). Trimming removed 0 bases from V and 3 bases from J; junction bases left unmatched: 1. The CDR3 covers 13 residues. CDR3 nucleotides: TGCAGTGCTAGAGAGGGGACAGACTATGGCTACACCTTC. Translation: CSAREGTDYGYTF.

A remark on this clonotype: Being one base from a much bigger clone, this may be a read error. This sequence joins TRBV2 and TRBJ2-3; D is perhaps TRBD2 (6 bases). This CDR3 has 13 residues. V gave up 10 bases and J gave up 3 bases, with 14 bases separating them. Germline-derived CDR1 and CDR2 are SNHLY and FYNNEI. CDR3 in amino acids: CATPRDFTDTQYF. CDR3 DNA sequence: TGTGCCACCCCCCGGGACTTTACAGATACGCAGTATTTT.

In this sample, this clonotype turned up many times. The chain carries TRBV20-1 and TRBJ1-5; D might be TRBD1 (5 bases). The germline V gene has CDR1 DFQATT and CDR2 SNEGSKA (reference sequence). V was pared by 0 bases and J by 2 bases, with 20 bases between. The CDR3 has 18 residues. The CDR3 spells CSARDSVRRGVRNQPQHF. CDR3 DNA sequence: TGCAGTGCTAGAGATAGTGTGAGGAGGGGCGTTCGCAATCAGCCCCAGCATTTT.

The rearrangement uses TRBV5-1 and TRBJ2-7; 7 bases match TRBD1. Looked up from germline, CDR1 is SGHRS and CDR2 is YFSETQ. The CDR3 runs 15 residues. Trimming cost V 2 bases and J 4 bases; bases outside gene matches: 9. This CDR3 is CASSLGQVERYEQYF. In DNA, the CDR3 is TGCGCCAGCAGCTTAGGACAGGTAGAAAGGTACGAGCAGTACTTC.

This clonotype has at least ten counts. This chain links TRBV2 with TRBJ1-4, with D unclear. CDR1 and CDR2 (germline): SNHLY, FYNNEI. CDR3 size: 12 residues. V was clipped by 5 bases and J by 5 bases, with 6 bases between them. CDR3 nucleotide sequence: TGTGCCAGCAGTCCCGGCAATGAAAAACTGTTTTTT. Translated: CASSPGNEKLFF.

This clonotype has a count of ten or more. The chain couples TRBV14 to TRBJ2-3; D is ambiguous. The CDR3 consists of 14 residues. Trimming stripped 1 base from V and 2 bases from J, with 7 bases between. Germline V gives CDR1 SGHDN, CDR2 FVKESK. As DNA, the CDR3 is TGTGCCAGCAGCCAAGCGTTTCCCACAGATACGCAGTATTTT. Its protein is CASSQAFPTDTQYF.

V gene TRBV11-3 combines with J gene TRBJ1-6; 9 bases line up with TRBD1. From germline, CDR1 is SGHNT and CDR2 YENEEA. Trimming removed 6 bases from V and 9 bases from J; junction bases left unmatched: 18. This CDR3 spans 18 amino acids. The CDR3 protein is CASSRGQGRYLSGSPLHF. The CDR3 DNA follows: TGTGCCAGCAGTCGAGGACAGGGGCGGTATTTGAGCGGTTCACCCCTCCACTTT.

The J gene is TRBJ1-5, the V gene TRBV2, with no clear D. Looked up from germline, CDR1 is SNHLY and CDR2 is FYNNEI. Trimming took off 7 bases at V and 2 bases at J, with 15 bases between the two ends. The CDR3 runs to 15 residues. The CDR3 DNA is TGTGCCAGCACTCGAGATTCTCTCCGCAATCAGCCCCAGCATTTT. As protein: CASTRDSLRNQPQHF.

There are many counts of this clonotype. J is TRBJ2-5 and V is TRBV3-1; perhaps D is TRBD1 or TRBD2 (5 bases each). CDR1 and CDR2 (germline): LGHDT, YNNKEL (reference sequence). CDR3 length: 13 residues. The V gene lost 4 bases and the J gene lost 5 bases, with 11 bases spanning the gap. CDR3 sequence: CASSRGTDETQYF. The CDR3 DNA is TGTGCCAGCAGCCGAGGGACGGACGAGACCCAGTACTTC.

Worth noting for this clonotype: A much bigger clone sits one base away, suggesting this may be a read error. Written as DNA, the CDR3 is TGTGCCAGCAGCCCTTTAGTTCGGACTGTCTCCTATAATTCACCCCTCCACTTT. Its translation: CASSPLVRTVSYNSPLHF. The V gene is TRBV11-2, the J gene TRBJ1-6; D gene unclear. Germline V gives CDR1 SGHAT, CDR2 FQNNGV. This CDR3 contains 18 residues. The V gene lost 5 bases and the J gene lost 0 bases, with 17 bases spanning the gap.

V usage is TRBV5-8 and J usage is TRBJ1-5; D perhaps matches TRBD1 (5 bases). V lost 3 bases to trimming and J lost 0 bases, with 16 bases between them. The germline CDR1 and CDR2 sequences are SGHTS and YDEGEE. There are 17 residues in the CDR3. The CDR3 DNA follows: TGTGCCAGCAGCTCCAAAATTACAGGATATAGCAATCAGCCCCAGCATTTT. This codes for CASSSKITGYSNQPQHF.

The sample holds many counts of this clonotype. The chain combines TRBV6-1 with TRBJ1-2, with 7 nucleotides matching TRBD1. Germline V lookup: CDR1 MNHNS, CDR2 SASEGT. Trimming removed 7 bases from V and 7 bases from J; junction bases left unmatched: 12. The length of the CDR3 is 14 residues. CDR3 DNA: TGTGCCAGCACTCTACCGGCAGGGGGACTTGGCTACACCTTC. Translated: CASTLPAGGLGYTF.

The V call is TRBV11-2, the J call TRBJ1-3; no clear D gene. CDR1 and CDR2 (germline): SGHAT, FQNNGV. The ends were cut back, 0 bases at V and 0 bases at J, with 6 bases in the middle. The CDR3 runs to 15 residues. CDR3: CASSLDLSSGNTIYF. The CDR3 coding sequence is TGTGCCAGCAGCTTAGACCTAAGCTCTGGAAACACCATATATTTT. Full variable domain (outside the CDR3, taken from reference TRBV11-2 and TRBJ1-3): EAGVAQSPRYKIIEKRQSVAFWCNPISGHATLYWYQQILGQGPKLLIQFQNNGVVDDSQLPKDRFSAERLKGVDSTLKIQPAKLEDSAVYLCASSLDLSSGNTIYFGEGSWLTVV.

This clonotype was picked up a small number of times. The chain combines TRBV6-2 or TRBV6-3 with TRBJ2-1; the match to TRBD1 covers 8 bases. The length of the CDR3 is 12 residues. With 8 bases clipped from V and 6 bases from J, the junction kept 3 bases outside the gene matches. Germline loops: CDR1 MNHEY, CDR2 SVGEGT. The CDR3 spells CASLGQANEQFF. DNA of the CDR3: TGTGCCAGCCTGGGACAGGCCAATGAGCAGTTCTTC.

This clonotype appeared a single time. This sequence joins TRBV11-2 and TRBJ2-7; no clear D. CDR1 SGHAT and CDR2 FQNNGV come from the germline V gene. This CDR3 is 15 amino acids long. V dropped 2 bases and J dropped 6 bases, with 17 bases sitting between them. The CDR3 protein is CASSLYSAGSGEQYF. The CDR3 nucleotides read TGTGCCAGCAGCTTATATTCAGCAGGATCCGGCGAGCAGTACTTC.